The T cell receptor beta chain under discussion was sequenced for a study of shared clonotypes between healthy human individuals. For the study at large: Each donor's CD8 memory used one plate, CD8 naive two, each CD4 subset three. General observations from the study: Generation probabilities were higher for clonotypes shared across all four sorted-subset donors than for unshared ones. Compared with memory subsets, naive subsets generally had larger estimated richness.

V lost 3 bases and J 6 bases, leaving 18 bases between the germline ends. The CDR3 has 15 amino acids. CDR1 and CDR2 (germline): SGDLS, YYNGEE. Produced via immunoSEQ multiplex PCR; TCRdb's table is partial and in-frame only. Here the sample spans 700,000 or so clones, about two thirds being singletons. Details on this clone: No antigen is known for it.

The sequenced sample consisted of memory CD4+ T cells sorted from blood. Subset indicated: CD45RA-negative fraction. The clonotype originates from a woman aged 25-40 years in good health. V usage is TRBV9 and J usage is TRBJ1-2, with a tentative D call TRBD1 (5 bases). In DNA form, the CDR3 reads TGTGCCAGCAGCGGCCGAGGGGCAGGGTTGGATGGCTACACCTTC. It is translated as CASSGRGAGLDGYTF.